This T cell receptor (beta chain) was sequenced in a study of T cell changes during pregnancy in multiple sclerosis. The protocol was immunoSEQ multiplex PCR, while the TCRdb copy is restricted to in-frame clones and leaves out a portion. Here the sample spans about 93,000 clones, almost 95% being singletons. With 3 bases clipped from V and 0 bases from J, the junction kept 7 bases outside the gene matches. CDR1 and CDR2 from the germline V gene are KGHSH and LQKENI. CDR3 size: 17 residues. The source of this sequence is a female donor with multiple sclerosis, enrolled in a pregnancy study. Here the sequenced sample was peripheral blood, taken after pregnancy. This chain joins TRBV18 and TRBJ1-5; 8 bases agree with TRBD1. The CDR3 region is CASSPRGQGYSNQPQHF. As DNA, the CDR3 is TGTGCCAGCTCACCGAGAGGACAGGGCTATAGCAATCAGCCCCAGCATTTT.